This T cell receptor (beta chain) emerged from a study of neoadjuvant nivolumab and ipilimumab in lung cancer. General study results and limits: Pretherapy blood TCR richness correlated positively with resected tumor richness.

Germline V gene sequence: CDR1 GTSNPN, CDR2 SVGIG (reference sequence). This CDR3 spans 17 amino acids. The ends lost 1 base at V and 1 base at J; junction bases unmatched: 10. Notes on this clone: The antigen is not known.

The protocol was immunoSEQ multiplex PCR, while the TCRdb copy is restricted to in-frame clones and leaves out a portion. Of tens of thousands of clones in the sample, around 89% were seen once. This receptor was taken from an adult with non-small cell lung cancer. Some clones in this sample may be carry-over from other donors' samples. This chain links TRBV30 with TRBJ2-3, with 8 bases aligning to TRBD2. Sample: blood, taken before neoadjuvant nivolumab, alone or with ipilimumab. The CDR3 nucleotides read TGTGCCTGGAGTGCCAAATCGGGAGGGCCTCGCACAGATACGCAGTATTTT. Protein: CAWSAKSGGPRTDTQYF. The complete variable domain, with remaining parts taken from reference TRBV30 and TRBJ2-3, reads SQTIHQWPATLVQPVGSPLSLECTVEGTSNPNLYWYRQAAGRGLQLLFYSVGIGQISSEVPQNLSASRPQDRQFILSSKKLLLSDSGFYLCAWSAKSGGPRTDTQYFGPGTRLTVL.